This T cell receptor beta chain appears in the sequencing data of a study of cytomegalovirus exposure and HLA in healthy donors. The PCR had 60 Vbeta and 13 Jbeta primers. The table came from immunoSEQ multiplex PCR; TCRdb's copy has only in-frame clones and leaves some out. Of fewer than 150,000 clones listed, around 79% are singletons. The CDR3 has 15 amino acids. Trimming removed 5 bases at V and 3 bases at J, with 17 bases between. Germline V gene sequence: CDR1 GTSNPN, CDR2 SVGIG (reference sequence). J is TRBJ1-5 and V is TRBV30; TRBD1 is a possible D gene (6 bases). This TCR was recovered from a male donor in good health and CMV-seronegative. Sequencing was carried out using PBMCs. The CDR3 region has the DNA TGTGCCTGGTCAACCGGGACATCGGTCAATCAGCCCCAGCATTTT. Its translation is CAWSTGTSVNQPQHF.